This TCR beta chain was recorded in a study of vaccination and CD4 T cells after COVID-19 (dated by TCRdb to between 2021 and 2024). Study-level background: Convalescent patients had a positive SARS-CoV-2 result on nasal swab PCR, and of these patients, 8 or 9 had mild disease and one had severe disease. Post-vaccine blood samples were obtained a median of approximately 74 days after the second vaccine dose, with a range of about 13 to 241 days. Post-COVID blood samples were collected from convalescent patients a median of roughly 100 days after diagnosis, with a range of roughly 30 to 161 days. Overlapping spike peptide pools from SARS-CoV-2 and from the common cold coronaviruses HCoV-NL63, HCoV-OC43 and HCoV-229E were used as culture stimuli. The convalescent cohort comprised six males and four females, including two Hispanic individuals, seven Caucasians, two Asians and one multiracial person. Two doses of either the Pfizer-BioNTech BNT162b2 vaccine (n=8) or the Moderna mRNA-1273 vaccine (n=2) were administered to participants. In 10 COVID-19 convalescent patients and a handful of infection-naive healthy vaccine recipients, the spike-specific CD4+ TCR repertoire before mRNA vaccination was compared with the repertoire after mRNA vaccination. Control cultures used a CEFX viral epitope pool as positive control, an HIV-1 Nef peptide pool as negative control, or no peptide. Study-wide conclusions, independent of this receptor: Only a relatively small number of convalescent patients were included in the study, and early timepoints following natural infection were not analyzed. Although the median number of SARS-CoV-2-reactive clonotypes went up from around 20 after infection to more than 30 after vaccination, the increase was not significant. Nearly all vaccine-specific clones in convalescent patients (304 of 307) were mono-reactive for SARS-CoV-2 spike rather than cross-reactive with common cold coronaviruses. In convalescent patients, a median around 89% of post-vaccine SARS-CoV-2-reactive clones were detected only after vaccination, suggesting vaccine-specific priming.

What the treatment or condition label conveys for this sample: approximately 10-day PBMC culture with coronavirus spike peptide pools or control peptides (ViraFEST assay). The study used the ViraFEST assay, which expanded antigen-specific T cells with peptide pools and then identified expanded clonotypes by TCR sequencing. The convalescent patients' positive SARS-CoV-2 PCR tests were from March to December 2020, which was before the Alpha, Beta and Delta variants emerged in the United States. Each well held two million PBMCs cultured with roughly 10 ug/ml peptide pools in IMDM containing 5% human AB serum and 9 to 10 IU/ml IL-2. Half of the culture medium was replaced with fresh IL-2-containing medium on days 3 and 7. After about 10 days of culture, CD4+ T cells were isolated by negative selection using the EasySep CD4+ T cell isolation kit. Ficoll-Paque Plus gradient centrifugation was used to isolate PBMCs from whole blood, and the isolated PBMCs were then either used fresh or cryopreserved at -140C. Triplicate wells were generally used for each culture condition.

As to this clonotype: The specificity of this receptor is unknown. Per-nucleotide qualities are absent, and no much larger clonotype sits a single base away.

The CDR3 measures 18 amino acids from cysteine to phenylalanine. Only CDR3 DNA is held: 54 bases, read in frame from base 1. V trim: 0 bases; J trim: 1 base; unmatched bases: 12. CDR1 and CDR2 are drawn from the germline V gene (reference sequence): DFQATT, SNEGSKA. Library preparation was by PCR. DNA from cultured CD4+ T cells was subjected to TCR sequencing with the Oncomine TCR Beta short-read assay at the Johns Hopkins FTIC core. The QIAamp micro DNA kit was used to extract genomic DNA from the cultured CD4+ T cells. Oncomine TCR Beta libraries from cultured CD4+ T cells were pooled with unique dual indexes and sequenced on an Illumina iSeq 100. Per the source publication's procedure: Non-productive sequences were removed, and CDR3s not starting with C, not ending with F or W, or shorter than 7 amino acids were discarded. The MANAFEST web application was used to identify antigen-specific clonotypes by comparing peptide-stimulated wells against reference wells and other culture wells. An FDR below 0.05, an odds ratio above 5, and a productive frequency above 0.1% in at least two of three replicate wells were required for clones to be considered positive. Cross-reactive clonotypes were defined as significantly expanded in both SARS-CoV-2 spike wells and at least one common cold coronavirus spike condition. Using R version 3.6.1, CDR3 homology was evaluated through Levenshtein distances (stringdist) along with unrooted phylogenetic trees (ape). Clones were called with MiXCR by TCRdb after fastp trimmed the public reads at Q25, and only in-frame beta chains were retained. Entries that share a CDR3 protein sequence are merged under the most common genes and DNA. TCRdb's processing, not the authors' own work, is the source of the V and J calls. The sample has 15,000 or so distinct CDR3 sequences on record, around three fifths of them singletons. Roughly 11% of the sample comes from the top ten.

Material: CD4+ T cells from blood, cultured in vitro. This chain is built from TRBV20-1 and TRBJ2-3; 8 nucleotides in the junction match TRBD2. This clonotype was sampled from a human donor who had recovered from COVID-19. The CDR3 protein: CSARDWRRATSGTDTQYF. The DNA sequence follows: TGCAGTGCTAGAGATTGGAGAAGGGCGACTAGCGGCACAGATACGCAGTATTTT.